Each of the 18 T cell receptor beta chains below was sequenced from the same sample in a study of T cell changes during pregnancy in multiple sclerosis. Only in-frame clones appear in the TCRdb table, and some are missing; sequencing was by immunoSEQ multiplex PCR. This table holds 54,000 or so clones, roughly 93% found once. This material consisted of CD4+ T cells from peripheral blood mononuclear cells, taken before pregnancy. These TCRs come from a female donor with multiple sclerosis, enrolled in a pregnancy study.

The chain is built from TRBV11-3 and TRBJ1-2, with 9 nucleotides matching TRBD1. V dropped 3 bases and J dropped 4; count of bases not matched to a gene: 6. Looked up from germline, CDR1 is SGHNT and CDR2 is YENEEA. CDR3 length: 15 amino acids. This CDR3 reads CASSLNTGGGYGYTF. CDR3 DNA sequence: TGTGCCAGCAGCTTGAACACAGGGGGCGGCTATGGCTACACCTTC.

This clone was recorded only once. The chain combines TRBV7-2 with TRBJ2-7, with TRBD2 identical over 8 bases. The CDR3 has 12 residues. Germline-derived CDR1 and CDR2 are SGHTA and FQGNSA. Trimming at V came to 5 bases and at J to 6 bases, leaving 3 bases not matched to a gene. CDR3 sequence (DNA): TGTGCCAGCAGCGATGGGACTAGCGAGCAGTACTTC. This encodes CASSDGTSEQYF.

This chain connects TRBV27 to TRBJ2-1; weak D call: TRBD1 (5 bases). CDR1 is MNHEY and CDR2 is SMNVEV in the germline V gene (reference sequence). V lost 5 bases and J 8 bases, leaving 10 bases between the germline ends. The length of the CDR3 is 12 residues. CDR3 in amino acids: CASSTWGHEQFF. CDR3 sequence (DNA): TGTGCCAGCAGTACCTGGGGCCATGAGCAGTTCTTC.

The rearrangement joins TRBV2 to TRBJ1-5; TRBD1 might be the D (5 bases). The CDR3 contains 14 residues. With 6 bases removed from V and 2 bases from J, the gap between germline ends came to 11 bases. The germline gives CDR1 SNHLY, CDR2 FYNNEI. The CDR3, as DNA: TGTGCCAGCAGCAGGGATTCGGGCAATCAGCCCCAGCATTTT. This codes for CASSRDSGNQPQHF.

This chain connects TRBV28 to TRBJ2-5; possibly TRBD1 for D (5 bases). V lost 6 bases and J lost 1, with 18 bases in between. The CDR3 loop spans 16 amino acids. The germline gives CDR1 MDHEN, CDR2 SYDVKM. The CDR3 nucleotides read TGTGCCAGCAGATCCCAGGGCGGCCTGGCCCAAGAGACCCAGTACTTC. It is translated as CASRSQGGLAQETQYF.

This rearrangement joins TRBV4-1 to TRBJ2-1; possible D gene TRBD2, 5 bases. V shed 0 bases and J shed 5 bases, with 20 bases lying between them. CDR1 and CDR2 from the germline V gene are MGHRA and YSYEKL. The CDR3 has 18 residues. The CDR3 DNA is TGCGCCAGCAGCCAAGATCTGTCGGCGGGCCTCAGACACAATGAGCAGTTCTTC. Translating it yields CASSQDLSAGLRHNEQFF.

CDR3 amino acids: CSAAHGDEQYF. In DNA, the CDR3 is TGCAGTGCAGCTCACGGGGACGAGCAGTACTTC. The chain joins TRBV20-1 to TRBJ2-7; tentative D call: TRBD2 (5 bases). The CDR3 is 11 residues long. The germline gives CDR1 DFQATT, CDR2 SNEGSKA (reference sequence). Trimming cost V 6 bases and J 5 bases, with 11 bases left between them.

The chain links TRBV6-4 to TRBJ2-3; TRBD2 is a possible D gene (6 bases). CDR3 size: 13 residues. Germline-derived CDR1 and CDR2 are MRHNA and SNTAGT. Deletions cut 6 bases from V and 2 bases from J, with 9 bases between. The CDR3 DNA follows: TGTGCCAGCAGGGGAGGAAACACAGATACGCAGTATTTT. Its protein product is CASRGGNTDTQYF.

This sequence joins TRBV19 and TRBJ1-1, with TRBD1 matching over 7 bases. Germline-derived CDR1 and CDR2 are LNHDA and SQIVND (reference sequence). V lost 6 bases, J lost 5 bases, and 12 bases stayed unmatched. This CDR3 contains 15 residues. The chain's CDR3 is CASSPGTVRKTEAFF. The CDR3 DNA reads as TGTGCCAGTAGCCCAGGGACAGTAAGAAAGACTGAAGCTTTCTTT.

The table lists this clone with a count of one. The chain couples TRBV5-6 to TRBJ2-3, with a possible D match to TRBD2 (5 bases). Trimming cost V 0 bases and J 3 bases, with 11 bases left between them. Germline CDR1 reads SGHDT; CDR2 reads YYEEEE. The CDR3 spans 15 residues. The CDR3 spells CASSLVGGWTDTQYF. As DNA, the CDR3 is TGTGCCAGCAGCTTGGTTGGAGGCTGGACAGATACGCAGTATTTT.

This chain uses TRBV5-1 with TRBJ2-1; TRBD2 aligns across 9 bases. V lost 1 base to trimming and J lost 0 bases; unmatched junction nucleotides: 5. This CDR3 is 17 amino acids long. CDR1 is SGHRS and CDR2 is YFSETQ in the germline V gene. CDR3 region: CASSLSGRRSSYNEQFF. CDR3 nucleotide sequence: TGCGCCAGCAGCTTGAGCGGGAGGAGGAGCTCCTACAATGAGCAGTTCTTC.

V usage is TRBV19 and J usage is TRBJ1-2; 8 bases are shared with TRBD1. Looked up from germline, CDR1 is LNHDA and CDR2 is SQIVND (reference sequence). CDR3 length equals 14 residues. V trimming: 4 bases; J trimming: 5 bases; junction bases outside the gene matches: 6. As DNA, the CDR3 is TGTGCCAGTAGTACGGGACAGGATCGGTATGGCTACACCTTC. Its protein is CASSTGQDRYGYTF.

The chain combines TRBV7-9 with TRBJ1-2; maybe TRBD1 (5 bases). Per germline, CDR1 SEHNR and CDR2 FQNEAQ (reference sequence). V lost 5 bases to trimming and J lost 7 bases, with 17 bases between them. The CDR3 runs to 14 residues. In nucleotides, the CDR3 is TGTGCCAGCAGCCCCATCGACAGTCGTTTTGGCTACACCTTC. Its protein is CASSPIDSRFGYTF.

The genes are TRBV6-1 and TRBJ2-1; 8 bases map to TRBD2. The CDR3 runs to 15 residues. Trimming at V came to 6 bases and at J to 5 bases, leaving 9 bases not matched to a gene. CDR1 is MNHNS and CDR2 is SASEGT in the germline V gene. The chain's CDR3 is CASSTGGGMNNEQFF. The CDR3 nucleotides are TGTGCCAGCAGCACCGGGGGGGGTATGAACAATGAGCAGTTCTTC.

This chain uses TRBV27 with TRBJ2-1; perhaps TRBD2 as D (6 bases). This CDR3 comprises 14 residues. Trimming shortened V by 2 bases and J by 3 bases, and 8 bases separated the two germline ends. Germline-derived CDR1 and CDR2 are MNHEY and SMNVEV (reference sequence). As DNA, the CDR3 is TGTGCCAGCAGTTTACCGGGGGACTACAATGAGCAGTTCTTC. Residues: CASSLPGDYNEQFF.

V and J are TRBV5-1 and TRBJ2-7, with 7 bases fitting TRBD1. The germline CDR1 and CDR2 sequences are SGHRS and YFSETQ. This CDR3 has 13 residues. J was trimmed by 6 bases and V by 1 base; bases with no gene match: 4. The CDR3 is CASSLPGGGEQYF. The CDR3 bases are TGCGCCAGCAGCTTGCCAGGGGGTGGCGAGCAGTACTTC.

CDR3 amino acids: CASSPQRAGVEETQYF. The CDR3, as DNA: TGCGCCAGCAGCCCCCAGAGGGCGGGAGTGGAGGAGACCCAGTACTTC. This sequence joins TRBV4-3 and TRBJ2-5; TRBD2 matches 7 bases. This CDR3 is built from 16 residues. J gave up 5 bases and V 4 bases, and 13 bases lay outside the gene matches. Germline CDR1 and CDR2: LGHNA and YSLEER.

The chain joins TRBV5-3 to TRBJ1-1; maybe TRBD1 (5 bases). TRBV5-3 belongs to the ORF category, with a function that is uncertain. The CDR3 totals 16 residues. The V gene lost 6 bases and the J gene lost 3 bases, with 21 bases spanning the gap. The CDR3 nucleotides read TGTGCCAGAAACGGGGGACGGCAGTTTGAGGACACTGAAGCTTTCTTT. It specifies CARNGGRQFEDTEAFF.